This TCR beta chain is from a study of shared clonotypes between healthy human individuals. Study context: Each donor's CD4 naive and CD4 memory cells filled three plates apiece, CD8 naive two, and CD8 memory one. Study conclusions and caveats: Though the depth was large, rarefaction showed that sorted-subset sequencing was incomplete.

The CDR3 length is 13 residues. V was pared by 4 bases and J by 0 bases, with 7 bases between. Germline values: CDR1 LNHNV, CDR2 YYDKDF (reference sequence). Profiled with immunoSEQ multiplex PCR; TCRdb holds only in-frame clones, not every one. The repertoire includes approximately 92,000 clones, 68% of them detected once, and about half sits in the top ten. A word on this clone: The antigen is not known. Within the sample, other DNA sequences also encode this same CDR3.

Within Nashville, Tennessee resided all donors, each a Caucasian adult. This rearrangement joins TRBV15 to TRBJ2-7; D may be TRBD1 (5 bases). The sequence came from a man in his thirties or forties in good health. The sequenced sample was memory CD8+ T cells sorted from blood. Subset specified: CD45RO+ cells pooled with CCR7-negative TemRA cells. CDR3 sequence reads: CATSKDSSYEQYF. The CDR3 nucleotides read TGTGCCACCAGCAAAGACAGCTCCTACGAGCAGTACTTC.